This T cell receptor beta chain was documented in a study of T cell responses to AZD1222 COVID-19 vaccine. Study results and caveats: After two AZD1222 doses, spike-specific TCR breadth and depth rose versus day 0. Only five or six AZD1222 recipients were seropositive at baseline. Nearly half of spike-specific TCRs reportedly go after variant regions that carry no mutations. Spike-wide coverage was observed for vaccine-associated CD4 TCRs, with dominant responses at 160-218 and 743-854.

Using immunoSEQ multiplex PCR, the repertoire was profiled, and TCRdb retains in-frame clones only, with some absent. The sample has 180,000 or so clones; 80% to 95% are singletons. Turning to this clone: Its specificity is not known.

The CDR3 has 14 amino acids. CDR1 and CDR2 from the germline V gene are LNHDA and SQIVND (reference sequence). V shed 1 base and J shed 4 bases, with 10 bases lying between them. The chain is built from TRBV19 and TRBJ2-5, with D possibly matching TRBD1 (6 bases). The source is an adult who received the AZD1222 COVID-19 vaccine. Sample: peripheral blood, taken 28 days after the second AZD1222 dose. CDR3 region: CASSIGDTRETQYF. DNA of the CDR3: TGTGCCAGTAGTATAGGGGACACCAGAGAGACCCAGTACTTC.